This T cell receptor beta chain is drawn from a study of blood T cells in healthy people across ages (dated by TCRdb to the mid-2010s). For context, the study as a whole: In model experiments, template switching captured roughly one uniquely barcoded TCR beta cDNA molecule for every two T cells. To avoid experimental bias, donors of different ages were distributed randomly across sequencing lanes. Age-related changes in TCR beta repertoire diversity were measured in the study by deep sequencing normalized with unique cDNA molecular identifiers. For two donors (one aged 18 to 29 and one aged 80 or older), the study analyzed two additional independent replicas of 1 million unique cDNA reads from the same blood draw. The donors were divided into four age groups: young (average about 16 years), middle-aged (about 40), aged (roughly 60) and long-lived (roughly 88).

The donors were some 36 Caucasian individuals from Russia, aged roughly 6 to 90 years, who were systemically healthy. Ten milliliters of peripheral blood were drawn from each donor into EDTA-treated Vacutainer tubes. Ficoll-Paque density-gradient centrifugation was used to isolate PBMCs, with at least 6.5 million per sample. Trizol reagent was used to extract total RNA from the PBMCs, yielding at least 6 micrograms per sample. Naive CD45RAhigh/CD27high T cell percentages were measured by flow cytometry on a PBMC aliquot from every donor. The library was produced with 5' RACE. Instrument on record: Illumina HiSeq 2500. The second PCR ran for about 7 to 11 cycles and used a J-beta primer mix along with a sample-barcoded 5' primer. A template-switch 5' adaptor carrying 12 random nucleotides introduced a unique molecular identifier onto each TCR beta cDNA molecule. Each sample yielded at least 2.5 million CDR3-containing paired-end reads. All of the RNA was converted into first-strand cDNA using the Mint cDNA synthesis kit, with a TRBC-specific oligonucleotide serving as the primer. Following uracil-DNA glycosylase treatment, all cDNA underwent a first 18-cycle PCR with the universal primers M1SS and BC2_uni_R. Turning to the authors' computational methods: Normalization of each sample was performed by random selection of 1 million high-quality reads, each carrying a distinct molecular identifier. Reads with shared molecular identifiers were discarded instead of being binned into consensus sequences. MiTCR, set to a Q25 quality threshold and the strictest error-elimination algorithm, was used for CDR3 identification, clonotype clustering and error correction. A nonparametric unseen species model with Euler transformation was used to estimate lower-bound total TCR beta diversity. The public sequencing data were trimmed at Q25 with fastp and processed into clonotypes with MiXCR by TCRdb, which kept only in-frame beta chains. Duplicate CDR3 protein sequences are folded into a single record with the most common DNA and genes. TCRdb, not the original authors, processed these V and J calls. Recorded for this sample are about 570,000 distinct CDR3 sequences; 25% to 30% of them occurred a single time. Jointly, the top ten make up approximately 18% of the sample.

The CDR3 runs 16 residues from the cysteine to the phenylalanine. The read is trimmed to its CDR3 DNA, 48 bases read in frame from base 1. The CDR1 and CDR2 encoded by the germline V gene (reference sequence) are MNHEY and SMNVEV. Of note for this clonotype: Its specific antigen is unknown. No base qualities exist here, and no much larger clone lies one base off it.

The research as a whole found: Conclusive comparison of naive and antigen-experienced compartments was prevented by the profiling of bulk unsorted PBMCs. Because the CMV infection status of the donors was unknown, age-related changes in expanded clonotypes may potentially have been confounded. As age increased, observed TCR beta diversity per million T cells dropped in a roughly linear way, and a significant reduction was already evident by age around 41. The percentage of naive T cells measured by flow cytometry correlated strongly with observed TCR beta diversity. Compared with the aged group, the long-lived group had more naive CD4+ T cells, fewer expanded clones and increased TCR diversity, suggesting age selection. Estimates of total diversity based on one million sequenced T cells were regarded as lower bounds and as underestimates.

The TCR sequence derives from a woman aged 70-85 years in good health. The rearranged chain carries TRBV27 and TRBJ2-1; tentative D gene TRBD1, with 5 bases matching. The J call is in doubt because the DNA end fits TRBJ2-7 better. Sequenced: blood. The DNA sequence follows: TGTGCCAGCAGTTTAAGTTTTGACAGCTCCTTGTACGAGCAGTACTTC. This is translated as CASSLSFDSSLYEQYF.